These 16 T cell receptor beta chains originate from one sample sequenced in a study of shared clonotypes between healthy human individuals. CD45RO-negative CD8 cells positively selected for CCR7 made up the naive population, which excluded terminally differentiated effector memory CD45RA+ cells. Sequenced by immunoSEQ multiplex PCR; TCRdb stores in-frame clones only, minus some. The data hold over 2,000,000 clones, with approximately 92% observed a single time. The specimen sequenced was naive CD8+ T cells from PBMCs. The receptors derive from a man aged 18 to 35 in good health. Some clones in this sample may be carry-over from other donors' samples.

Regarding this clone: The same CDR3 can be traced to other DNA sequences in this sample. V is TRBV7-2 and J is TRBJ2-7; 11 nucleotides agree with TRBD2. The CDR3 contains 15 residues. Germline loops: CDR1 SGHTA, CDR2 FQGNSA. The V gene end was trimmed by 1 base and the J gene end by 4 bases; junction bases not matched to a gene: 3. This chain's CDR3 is CASSLGLAGGYEQYF. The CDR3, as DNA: TGTGCCAGCAGCTTAGGGCTAGCGGGAGGATACGAGCAGTACTTC.

CDR3 sequence reads: CASSEMGRPYTYEQYF. The CDR3 nucleotides are TGTGCCAGCAGTGAAATGGGACGGCCTTACACCTACGAGCAGTACTTC. The genes are TRBV6-1 and TRBJ2-7; either TRBD1 or TRBD2 may fit D (5 bases each). The V end was cut by 2 bases, the J end by 2 bases, with 16 bases between. The germline V gene encodes CDR1 MNHNS and CDR2 SASEGT. The CDR3 runs to 16 residues.

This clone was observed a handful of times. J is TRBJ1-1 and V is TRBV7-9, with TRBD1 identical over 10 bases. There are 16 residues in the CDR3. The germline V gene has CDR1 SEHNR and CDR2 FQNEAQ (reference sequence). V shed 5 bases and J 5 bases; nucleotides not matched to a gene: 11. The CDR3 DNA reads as TGTGCCAGCAGCCGGCGACAGGGGGCGAAGGAAACTGAAGCTTTCTTT. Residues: CASSRRQGAKETEAFF.

CDR3 DNA: TGTGCCACAAGCGTCTCGAACACCGGGGAGCTGTTTTTT. Amino acid sequence: CATSVSNTGELFF. V is TRBV19 and J is TRBJ2-2; D unclear. From germline, CDR1 is LNHDA and CDR2 SQIVND (reference sequence). Between the trimmed V and J ends, which lost 10 bases and 0 bases, there was a span of 9 bases. The CDR3 sequence is 13 residues long.

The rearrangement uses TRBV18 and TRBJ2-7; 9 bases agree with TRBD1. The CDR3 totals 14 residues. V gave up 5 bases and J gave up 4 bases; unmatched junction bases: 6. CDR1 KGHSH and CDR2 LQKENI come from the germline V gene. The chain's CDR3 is CASSSRDRVYEQYF. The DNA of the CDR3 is TGTGCCAGCTCAAGCCGGGACAGGGTATACGAGCAGTACTTC.

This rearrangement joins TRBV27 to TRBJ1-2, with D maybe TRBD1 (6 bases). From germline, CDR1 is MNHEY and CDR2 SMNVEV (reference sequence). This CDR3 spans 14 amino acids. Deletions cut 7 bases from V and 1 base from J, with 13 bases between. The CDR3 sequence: CASKEGRGNYGYTF. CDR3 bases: TGTGCCAGCAAAGAAGGCAGGGGTAACTATGGCTACACCTTC.

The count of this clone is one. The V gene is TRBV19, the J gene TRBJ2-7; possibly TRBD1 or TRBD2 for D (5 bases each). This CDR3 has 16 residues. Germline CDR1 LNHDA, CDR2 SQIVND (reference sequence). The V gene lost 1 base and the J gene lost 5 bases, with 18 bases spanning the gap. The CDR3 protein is CASSIAGPVGTDEQYF. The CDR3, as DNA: TGTGCCAGTAGTATAGCGGGACCGGTAGGGACGGACGAGCAGTACTTC.

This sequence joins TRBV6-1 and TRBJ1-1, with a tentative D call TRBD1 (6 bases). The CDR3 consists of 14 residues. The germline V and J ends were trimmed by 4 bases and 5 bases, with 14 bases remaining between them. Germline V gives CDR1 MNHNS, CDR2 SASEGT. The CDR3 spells CASSVNREWTEAFF. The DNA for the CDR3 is TGTGCCAGCAGTGTTAACAGGGAGTGGACTGAAGCTTTCTTT.

CDR3 nucleotide sequence: TGTGCCAGCAGGTCTCAAGATCTCTATGGCTACACCTTC. Amino acid sequence: CASRSQDLYGYTF. The chain has TRBV6-5 and TRBJ1-2; no firm D call. CDR1 is MNHEY, CDR2 SVGAGI, per germline. The V end was cut by 6 bases, the J end by 4 bases, with 12 bases between. This CDR3 region has 13 residues.

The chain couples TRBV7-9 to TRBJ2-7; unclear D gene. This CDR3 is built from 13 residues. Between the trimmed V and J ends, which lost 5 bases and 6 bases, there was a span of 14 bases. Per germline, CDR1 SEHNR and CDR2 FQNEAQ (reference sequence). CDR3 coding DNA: TGTGCCAGCAGCCCGCCGCCGTTATCCGAGCAGTACTTC. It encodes CASSPPPLSEQYF. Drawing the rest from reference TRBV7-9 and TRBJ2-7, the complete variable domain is DTGVSQNPRHKITKRGQNVTFRCDPISEHNRLYWYRQTLGQGPEFLTYFQNEAQLEKSRLLSDRFSAERPKGSFSTLEIQRTEQGDSAMYLCASSPPPLSEQYFGPGTRLTVT.

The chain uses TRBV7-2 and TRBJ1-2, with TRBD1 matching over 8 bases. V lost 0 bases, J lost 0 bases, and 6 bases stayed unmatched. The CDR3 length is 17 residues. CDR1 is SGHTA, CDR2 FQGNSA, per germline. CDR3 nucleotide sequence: TGTGCCAGCAGCTTAGCACAGGGGGGCTTAGCTAACTATGGCTACACCTTC. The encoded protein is CASSLAQGGLANYGYTF.

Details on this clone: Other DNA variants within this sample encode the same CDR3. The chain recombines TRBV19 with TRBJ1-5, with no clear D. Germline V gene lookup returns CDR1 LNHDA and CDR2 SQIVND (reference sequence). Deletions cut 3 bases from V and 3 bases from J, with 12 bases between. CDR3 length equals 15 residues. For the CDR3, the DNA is TGTGCCAGTAGTATCTTGGGGATTTCCAATCAGCCCCAGCATTTT. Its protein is CASSILGISNQPQHF.

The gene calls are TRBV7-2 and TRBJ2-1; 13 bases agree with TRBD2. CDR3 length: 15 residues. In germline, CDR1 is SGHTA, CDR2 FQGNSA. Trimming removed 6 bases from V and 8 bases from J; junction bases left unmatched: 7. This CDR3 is CASRAGLAGADEQFF. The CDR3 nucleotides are TGTGCCAGCAGGGCTGGACTAGCGGGAGCCGATGAGCAGTTCTTC. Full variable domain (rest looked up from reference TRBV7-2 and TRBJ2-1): GAGVSQSPSNKVTEKGKDVELRCDPISGHTALYWYRQSLGQGLEFLIYFQGNSAPDKSGLPSDRFSAERTGGSVSTLTIQRTQQEDSAVYLCASRAGLAGADEQFFGPGTRLTVL.

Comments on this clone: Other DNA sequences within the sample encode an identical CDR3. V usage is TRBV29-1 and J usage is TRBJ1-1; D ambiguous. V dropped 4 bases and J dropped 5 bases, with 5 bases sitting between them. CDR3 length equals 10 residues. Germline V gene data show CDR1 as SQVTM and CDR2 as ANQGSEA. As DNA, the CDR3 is TGCAGCGTTGTTTTGACTGAAGCTTTCTTT. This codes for CSVVLTEAFF.

CDR3 nucleotides: TGTGCCAGCAGCTTTGGTGGGCTAGGGGAGACCCAGTACTTC. This sequence encodes CASSFGGLGETQYF. The J gene is TRBJ2-5, the V gene TRBV7-3, with unresolved D. V lost 3 bases and J lost 5, with 13 bases in between. The CDR3 is made up of 14 amino acids. Germline CDR1 reads SGHTA; CDR2 reads FQGTGA.

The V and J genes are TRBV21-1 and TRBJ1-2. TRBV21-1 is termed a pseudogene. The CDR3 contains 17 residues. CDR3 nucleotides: TGTGCCAGCTTGGGAGGGACCCACAGCCACCTGAACTATGGCTACACCTTC. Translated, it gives CASLGGTHSHLNYGYTF.